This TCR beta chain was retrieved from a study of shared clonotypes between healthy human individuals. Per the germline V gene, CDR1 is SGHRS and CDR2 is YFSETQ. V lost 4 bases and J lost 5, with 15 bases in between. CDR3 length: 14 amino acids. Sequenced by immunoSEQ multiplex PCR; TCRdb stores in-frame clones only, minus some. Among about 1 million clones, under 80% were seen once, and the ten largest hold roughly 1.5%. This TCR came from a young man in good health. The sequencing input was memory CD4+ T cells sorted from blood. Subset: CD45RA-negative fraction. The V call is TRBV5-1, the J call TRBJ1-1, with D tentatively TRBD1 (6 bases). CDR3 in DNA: TGCGCCAGCAGCGAAGGGGGAGGAGGAACTGAAGCTTTCTTT. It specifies CASSEGGGGTEAFF.